The next 9 T cell receptor beta chains were all read from a single sample in a study of beta chain features in type 1 diabetes (dated by TCRdb to the late 2010s). The paper as a whole reports these results and caveats: Type 1 diabetes patients showed a moderate but significant shortening of TCRB CDR3 length in all four CD4+ subsets.

The antigens of these receptors remain unknown. Library preparation was by the immunoSEQ multiplex PCR assay. The entire isolated RNA was reverse transcribed using the High Capacity cDNA Reverse Transcription Kit, and thus expressed TCRB transcripts were sequenced. What TCRdb holds here is the immuneACCESS table cut down to in-frame rearrangements. Part of the clones is not present; checked against another copy, under half of the missing clones reflect an unresolved V gene, and the others are unexplained. The sample data list 600,000 or so clones, and under 15% of these were observed just once. The ten largest clonotypes hold approximately 0.11% of the sample. Input material: naive CD4+ T cells from blood. The meaning of the sample's cell subset or site label: true naive CD4+ T cells. The source of these receptors is a man aged 25-45 years with type 1 diabetes.

A few counts support this clone. The rearrangement uses TRBV7-3 and TRBJ1-1; 7 nucleotides match TRBD1. Germline lookup yields CDR1 SGHTA and CDR2 FQGTGA. CDR3 length: 15 amino acids. After removal of 0 bases from V and 5 bases from J, the junction contained 6 bases not matched to a gene. The CDR3 bases are TGTGCCAGCAGCTTAACTCCAGGGGGTGGAACTGAAGCTTTCTTT. Protein product: CASSLTPGGGTEAFF.

This clone came up a few times. J is TRBJ2-5 and V is TRBV5-1; TRBD2 might be the D (6 bases). The CDR3 contains 17 residues. V lost 4 bases and J 2 bases, leaving 21 bases between the germline ends. In germline, CDR1 is SGHRS, CDR2 YFSETQ. The CDR3 nucleotides are TGCGCCAGCAGCCCGGGTCGGGTAGGGACTCTTCAAGAGACCCAGTACTTC. Translating gives CASSPGRVGTLQETQYF.

There are a few counts of this clone. The V and J genes are TRBV27 and TRBJ2-7; D not resolved. CDR3 length: 17 amino acids. The germline CDR1 and CDR2 sequences are MNHEY and SMNVEV (reference sequence). Between the trimmed V and J ends, which lost 6 bases and 0 bases, there was a span of 21 bases. This CDR3 reads CASSPPQFASSSYEQYF. CDR3 in DNA: TGTGCCAGCAGCCCGCCTCAATTTGCCTCGAGCTCCTACGAGCAGTACTTC.

This sequence joins TRBV11-2 and TRBJ2-5; no clear D gene. CDR1 and CDR2 from the germline V gene are SGHAT and FQNNGV. V lost 8 bases and J lost 3, with 19 bases in between. The CDR3 length is 15 residues. The DNA of the CDR3 is TGTGCCAGCTCTCTAGGTTCGGGTGTTGAAGAGACCCAGTACTTC. Protein sequence: CASSLGSGVEETQYF.

The gene calls are TRBV30 and TRBJ1-4, with D possibly being TRBD1 (5 bases). Germline loops: CDR1 GTSNPN, CDR2 SVGIG (reference sequence). This CDR3 contains 14 residues. V lost 5 bases and J lost 0, with 10 bases in between. CDR3 loop: CAWSRGATNEKLFF. DNA for the CDR3: TGTGCCTGGTCCCGAGGGGCAACTAATGAAAAACTGTTTTTT.

This clone was seen only a few times. The gene calls are TRBV7-9 and TRBJ1-2; 8 bases match TRBD1. The germline gives CDR1 SEHNR, CDR2 FQNEAQ (reference sequence). Losses at the gene ends were 4 bases for V and 8 bases for J; bases not matched to a gene: 6. This CDR3 spans 13 amino acids. This chain's CDR3 is CASSSIGQGGYTF. DNA of the CDR3: TGTGCCAGCAGCTCTATTGGACAGGGAGGCTACACCTTC.

This clone was counted a single time. The chain uses TRBV7-9 and TRBJ2-7, with 10 positions matching TRBD1. Germline trimming cut 2 bases from V and 6 bases from J; bases unmatched to any gene: 7. The germline CDR1 and CDR2 sequences are SEHNR and FQNEAQ (reference sequence). The CDR3 loop spans 15 amino acids. The CDR3 spells CASSLFQDRGAEQYF. The CDR3 DNA reads as TGTGCCAGCAGCTTATTTCAGGACAGGGGGGCCGAGCAGTACTTC.

This clone was observed a few times. This rearrangement joins TRBV28 to TRBJ2-3, with D hard to call. The germline gives CDR1 MDHEN, CDR2 SYDVKM. V gave up 5 bases and J gave up 3 bases, with 6 bases separating them. The CDR3 is made up of 12 amino acids. CDR3 residues: CASSPSTDTQYF. The CDR3 coding sequence is TGTGCCAGCAGTCCCTCTACAGATACGCAGTATTTT.

This chain uses TRBV7-6 with TRBJ2-3, with 12 positions matching TRBD2. The V and J ends lost 3 bases and 1 base, in that order; junction bases with no gene match: 2. Germline assignment: CDR1 SGHVS and CDR2 FNYEAQ. There are 16 residues in the CDR3. CDR3 loop: CASSLTSGGRTDTQYF. The CDR3 DNA is TGTGCCAGCAGCTTGACTAGCGGGGGCCGCACAGATACGCAGTATTTT.